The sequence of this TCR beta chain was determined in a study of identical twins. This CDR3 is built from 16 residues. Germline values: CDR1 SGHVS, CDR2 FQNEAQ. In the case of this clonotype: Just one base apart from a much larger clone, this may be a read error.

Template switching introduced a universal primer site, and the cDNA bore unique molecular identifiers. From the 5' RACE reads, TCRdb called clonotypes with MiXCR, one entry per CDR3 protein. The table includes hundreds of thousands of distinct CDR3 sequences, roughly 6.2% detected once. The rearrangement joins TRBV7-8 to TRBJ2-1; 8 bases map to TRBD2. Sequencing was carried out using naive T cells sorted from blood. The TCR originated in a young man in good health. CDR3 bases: TGTGCCAGCAGCCGATTTGGCGGGGGGTCCTACAATGGGCAGTTCTTC. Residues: CASSRFGGGSYNGQFF.